The 19 T cell receptor beta chains in this list originate from one sample, sequenced in a study of beta chain features in type 1 diabetes. Every bit of the isolated RNA underwent reverse transcription, so sequencing read expressed TCRB transcripts. Sequencing was performed with immunoSEQ multiplex PCR; in TCRdb, only in-frame clones are kept and a portion is missing. Altogether roughly 290,000 clones are present, around 7.8% being singletons, with the ten largest covering under 1.3%. Sequenced: central memory CD4+ T cells from blood. Receptor source: a woman aged 18 to 35 in good health.

This clone was detected many times. The CDR3 bases are TGTGCCAGCCTGACAGATATGAACACTGAAGCTTTCTTT. Protein sequence: CASLTDMNTEAFF. This chain links TRBV2 with TRBJ1-1, with D maybe TRBD1 (5 bases). From germline, CDR1 is SNHLY and CDR2 FYNNEI. Trimming cost V 8 bases and J 0 bases, with 10 bases left between them. This CDR3 comprises 13 residues.

By sample share, this clone is medium-sized. CDR3: CASSPGGAATYNEQFF. CDR3 DNA sequence: TGTGCCAGCAGCCCGGGAGGGGCGGCAACCTACAATGAGCAGTTCTTC. The chain is built from TRBV5-4 and TRBJ2-1; 8 positions match TRBD2. Germline V gives CDR1 SGHNT, CDR2 YYREEE (reference sequence). V shed 4 bases, J shed 2 bases, and the junction held 8 bases outside the gene matches. The CDR3 contains 16 residues.

This clone was counted at least ten times. The rearrangement joins TRBV2 to TRBJ2-5; D perhaps matches TRBD1 (5 bases). V was shortened by 5 bases and J by 8 bases, with 6 bases between the two germline ends. Germline V gives CDR1 SNHLY, CDR2 FYNNEI. The CDR3 runs 10 residues. Written as DNA, the CDR3 is TGTGCCAGCAGTACAGGCACCCAGTACTTC. This encodes CASSTGTQYF.

This clone was detected a few times. V is TRBV27 and J is TRBJ2-1; 7 bases match TRBD1. V dropped 6 bases and J dropped 2; count of bases not matched to a gene: 10. Germline CDR1 MNHEY, CDR2 SMNVEV (reference sequence). The CDR3 has 16 residues. The CDR3 DNA sequence: TGTGCCAGCAGCCGCCCCGGGACAGTTGCCTACAATGAGCAGTTCTTC. The encoded protein is CASSRPGTVAYNEQFF.

In its sample, this clone was seen a few times. The chain combines TRBV6-5 with TRBJ2-4; possible D gene TRBD1, 5 bases. There are 13 residues in the CDR3. With 7 bases removed from V and 9 bases from J, the gap between germline ends came to 16 bases. The germline gives CDR1 MNHEY, CDR2 SVGAGI. CDR3 in amino acids: CASTVDGRGIQYF. CDR3 nucleotide sequence: TGTGCCAGCACTGTGGACGGAAGGGGCATTCAGTACTTC.

J is TRBJ2-7 and V is TRBV19; the D gene is possibly TRBD2 (5 bases). Between the trimmed V and J ends, which lost 3 bases and 3 bases, there was a span of 15 bases. The germline gives CDR1 LNHDA, CDR2 SQIVND (reference sequence). The CDR3 spans 15 residues. CDR3 residues: CASSIVPDSFYEQYF. CDR3 nucleotides: TGTGCCAGTAGTATTGTCCCGGACTCCTTCTACGAGCAGTACTTC.

This clone was seen more than once but under ten times. The chain has TRBV29-1 and TRBJ2-2; D perhaps matches TRBD2 (6 bases). The CDR3 is made up of 15 amino acids. Germline assignment: CDR1 SQVTM and CDR2 ANQGSEA. V lost 6 bases, J lost 4 bases, and 18 bases lay in between. DNA of the CDR3: TGCAGCGTGGCTTTTGTGGGGAGGAGCACCGGGGAGCTGTTTTTT. This encodes CSVAFVGRSTGELFF.

The rearrangement uses TRBV4-1 and TRBJ2-4; 7 bases map to TRBD2. From germline, CDR1 is MGHRA and CDR2 YSYEKL. The V gene end was trimmed by 7 bases and the J gene end by 4 bases; junction bases not matched to a gene: 4. CDR3 size: 13 residues. The DNA for the CDR3 is TGCGCCAGCACCGGGACTAAAAAAAACATTCAGTACTTC. Translation gives CASTGTKKNIQYF.

Only a few counts were recorded for this clone. The chain is built from TRBV2 and TRBJ2-3; TRBD1 aligns across 8 bases. From germline, CDR1 is SNHLY and CDR2 FYNNEI. The CDR3 sequence is 16 residues long. V trimming: 2 bases; J trimming: 4 bases; junction bases outside the gene matches: 8. The CDR3 DNA reads as TGTGCCAGCAGTGAAAGGGGACAGGACTACGCAGATACGCAGTATTTT. This translates into CASSERGQDYADTQYF.

There are a few counts of this clone. V and J are TRBV9 and TRBJ1-1; D gene unclear. Germline V lookup: CDR1 SGDLS, CDR2 YYNGEE. The CDR3 length is 13 residues. Trimming pared 1 base from V and 5 bases from J, leaving 9 bases between. The CDR3 sequence is CASSVTHGTEAFF. CDR3 nucleotides: TGTGCCAGCAGCGTAACACATGGGACTGAAGCTTTCTTT.

In its sample, this clone was seen a few times. The chain recombines TRBV2 with TRBJ1-6; D perhaps matches TRBD1 (5 bases). Trimming took off 7 bases at V and 7 bases at J, with 23 bases between the two ends. The CDR3 consists of 17 residues. CDR1 is SNHLY, CDR2 FYNNEI, per germline. CDR3 DNA: TGTGCCAGCATCGTGGATGGGGCCCCCAACGGGAATTCACCCCTCCACTTT. Encoded protein: CASIVDGAPNGNSPLHF.

The sample holds a few counts of this clone. The chain recombines TRBV7-9 with TRBJ2-3; 10 nucleotides line up with TRBD1. Germline V gives CDR1 SEHNR, CDR2 FQNEAQ (reference sequence). This CDR3 contains 12 residues. V was pared by 3 bases and J by 13 bases, with 4 bases of the junction left unmatched. CDR3 sequence (DNA): TGTGCCAGCAGCTTGGGACAGGGGATAGAGTATTTT. Amino acid sequence: CASSLGQGIEYF.

A few counts support this clone. The V gene is TRBV29-1, the J gene TRBJ2-1, with D possibly matching TRBD2 (5 bases). The CDR3 has 11 amino acids. The V and J ends lost 7 bases and 5 bases respectively, with 9 bases between them. The germline V gene encodes CDR1 SQVTM and CDR2 ANQGSEA. This chain's CDR3 is CSAPGNNEQFF. The CDR3 nucleotides are TGCAGCGCCCCCGGGAACAATGAGCAGTTCTTC.

Ten or more counts support this clone. The gene calls are TRBV4-1 and TRBJ2-3; D gene unclear. The V end was cut by 3 bases, the J end by 1 base, with 5 bases between. This CDR3 contains 13 residues. Per germline, CDR1 MGHRA and CDR2 YSYEKL. CDR3 residues: CASSHPRTDTQYF. The CDR3 region has the DNA TGCGCCAGCAGCCACCCTCGCACAGATACGCAGTATTTT.

This clone was observed at least ten times. The chain recombines TRBV4-3 with TRBJ1-4; D is ambiguous. This CDR3 is 14 amino acids long. Trimming removed 6 bases at V and 7 bases at J, with 15 bases between. The germline CDR1 and CDR2 sequences are LGHNA and YSLEER. CDR3 DNA: TGCGCCAGCAGTCTCACGTTTCATCCTGAAAAACTGTTTTTT. Translating it yields CASSLTFHPEKLFF.

The genes are TRBV19 and TRBJ1-4; 8 nucleotides line up with TRBD1. This CDR3 contains 14 residues. V trimming: 6 bases; J trimming: 10 bases; junction bases outside the gene matches: 10. Per the germline V gene, CDR1 is LNHDA and CDR2 is SQIVND (reference sequence). The CDR3 sequence: CASSTGGAGGKLFF. The DNA for the CDR3 is TGTGCCAGTAGCACAGGGGGGGCGGGTGGAAAACTGTTTTTT.

This clone was counted between two and nine times. The chain links TRBV5-1 to TRBJ1-6; 7 bases align to TRBD1. Germline assignment: CDR1 SGHRS and CDR2 YFSETQ. This CDR3 comprises 15 residues. V lost 4 bases and J lost 7; bases outside the gene matches: 8. The CDR3 protein is CASSVNRGGNSPLHF. Here the CDR3 DNA reads TGCGCCAGCAGCGTGAACAGGGGCGGAAATTCACCCCTCCACTTT.

This chain links TRBV2 with TRBJ1-2; 8 bases are a match to TRBD1. Germline trimming cut 3 bases from V and 2 bases from J; bases unmatched to any gene: 2. The CDR3 length is 14 residues. CDR1 SNHLY and CDR2 FYNNEI come from the germline V gene. The CDR3, as DNA: TGTGCCAGCAGTGACAACAGGGGGAACTATGGCTACACCTTC. Translation: CASSDNRGNYGYTF.

This clone has at least ten counts. In the same sample, other DNA sequences code for this CDR3. This rearrangement joins TRBV5-1 to TRBJ2-7, with D perhaps matching TRBD1 (6 bases). CDR3 size: 14 residues. Trimming took 2 bases from V and 3 from J, leaving 12 bases between them. Germline assignment: CDR1 SGHRS and CDR2 YFSETQ. The CDR3 protein is CASSLQGPGYEQYV. CDR3 nucleotides: TGCGCCAGCAGCTTACAGGGTCCGGGCTACGAGCAGTACGTC.